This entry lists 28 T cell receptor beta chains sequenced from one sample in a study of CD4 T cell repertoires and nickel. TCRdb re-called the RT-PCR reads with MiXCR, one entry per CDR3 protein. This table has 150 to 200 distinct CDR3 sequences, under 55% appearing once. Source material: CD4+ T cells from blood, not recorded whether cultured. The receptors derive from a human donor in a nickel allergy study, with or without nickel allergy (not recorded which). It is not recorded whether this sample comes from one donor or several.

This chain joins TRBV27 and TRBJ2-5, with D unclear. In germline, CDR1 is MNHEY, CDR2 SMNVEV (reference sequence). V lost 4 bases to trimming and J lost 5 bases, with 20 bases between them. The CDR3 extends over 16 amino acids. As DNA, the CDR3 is TGTGCCAGCAGTTCATCGGCCCGCAGGTTTTGGGAGACCCAGTACTTC. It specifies CASSSSARRFWETQYF.

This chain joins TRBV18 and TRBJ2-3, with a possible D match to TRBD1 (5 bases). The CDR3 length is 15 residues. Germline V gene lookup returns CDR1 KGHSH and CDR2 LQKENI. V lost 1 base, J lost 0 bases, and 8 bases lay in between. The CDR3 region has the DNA TGTGCCAGCTCACCACGACAGTCTAGCACAGATACGCAGTATTTT. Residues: CASSPRQSSTDTQYF.

This CDR3 reads CASGLVVGGPSGELFF. In DNA, the CDR3 is TGTGCTAGTGGTTTGGTTGTGGGAGGGCCCTCCGGGGAGCTGTTTTTT. The V and J genes are TRBV12-5 and TRBJ2-2; 7 bases are a match to TRBD2. This CDR3 spans 16 amino acids. Germline values: CDR1 LGHNT, CDR2 FRNRAP. The V and J ends lost 0 bases and 6 bases, in that order; junction bases with no gene match: 7.

The CDR3 region is CASSFSGQGNTGELFF. The CDR3, as DNA: TGCGCCAGCAGCTTTTCCGGACAGGGCAACACCGGGGAGCTGTTTTTT. V is TRBV5-1 and J is TRBJ2-2, with 8 nucleotides matching TRBD1. After removal of 2 bases from V and 2 bases from J, the junction contained 5 bases not matched to a gene. There are 16 residues in the CDR3. Germline V gives CDR1 SGHRS, CDR2 YFSETQ.

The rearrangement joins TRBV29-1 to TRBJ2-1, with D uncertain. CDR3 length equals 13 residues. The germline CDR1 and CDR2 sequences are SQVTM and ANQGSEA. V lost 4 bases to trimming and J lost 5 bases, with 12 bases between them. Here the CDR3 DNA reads TGCAGCGTTGGTTTTAGTTGGGACAATGAGCAGTTCTTC. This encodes CSVGFSWDNEQFF.

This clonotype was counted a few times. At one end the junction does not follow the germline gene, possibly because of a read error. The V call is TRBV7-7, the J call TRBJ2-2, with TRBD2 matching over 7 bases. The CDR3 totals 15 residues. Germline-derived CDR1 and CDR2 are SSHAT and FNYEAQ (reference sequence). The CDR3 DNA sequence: TGTGCTAGCAGCCCTCTGGCGGGAGAGGTCGGGGAGCTGTTTTTT. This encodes CASSPLAGEVGELFF.

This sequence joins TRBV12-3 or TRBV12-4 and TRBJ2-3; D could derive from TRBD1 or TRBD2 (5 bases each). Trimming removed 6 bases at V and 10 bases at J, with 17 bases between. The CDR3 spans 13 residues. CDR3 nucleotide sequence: TGTGCCAGCAGGGTAATTGGGGGTATCGCGCAGTATTTT. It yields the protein CASRVIGGIAQYF.

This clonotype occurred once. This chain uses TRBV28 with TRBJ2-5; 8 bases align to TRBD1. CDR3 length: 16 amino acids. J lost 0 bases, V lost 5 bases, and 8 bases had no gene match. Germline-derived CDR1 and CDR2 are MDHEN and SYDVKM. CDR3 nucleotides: TGTGCCAGCAGTGTACCGGGACAGGCCGACCAAGAGACCCAGTACTTC. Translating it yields CASSVPGQADQETQYF.

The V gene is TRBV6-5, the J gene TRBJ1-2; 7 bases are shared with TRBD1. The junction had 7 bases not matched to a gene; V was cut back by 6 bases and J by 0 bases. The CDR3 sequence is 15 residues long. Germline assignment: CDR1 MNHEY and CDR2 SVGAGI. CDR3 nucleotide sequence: TGTGCCAGCAGGTTGGGACAGACAGCTAACTATGGCTACACCTTC. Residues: CASRLGQTANYGYTF.

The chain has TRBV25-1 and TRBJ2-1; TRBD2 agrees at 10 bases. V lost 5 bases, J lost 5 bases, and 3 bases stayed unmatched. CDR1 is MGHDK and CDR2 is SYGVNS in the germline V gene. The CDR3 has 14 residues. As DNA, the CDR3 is TGTGCCAGCAGTTTGCTAGCGGGGGACAATGAGCAGTTCTTC. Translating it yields CASSLLAGDNEQFF.

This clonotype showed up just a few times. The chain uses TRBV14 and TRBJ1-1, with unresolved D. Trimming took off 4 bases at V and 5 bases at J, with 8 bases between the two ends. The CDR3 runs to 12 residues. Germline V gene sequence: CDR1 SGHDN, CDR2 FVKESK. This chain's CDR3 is CASSPPWTEAFF. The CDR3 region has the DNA TGTGCCAGCAGCCCGCCGTGGACTGAAGCTTTCTTT. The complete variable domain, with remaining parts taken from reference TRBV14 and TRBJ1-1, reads EAGVTQFPSHSVIEKGQTVTLRCDPISGHDNLYWYRRVMGKEIKFLLHFVKESKQDESGMPNNRFLAERTGGTYSTLKVQPAELEDSGVYFCASSPPWTEAFFGQGTRLTVV.

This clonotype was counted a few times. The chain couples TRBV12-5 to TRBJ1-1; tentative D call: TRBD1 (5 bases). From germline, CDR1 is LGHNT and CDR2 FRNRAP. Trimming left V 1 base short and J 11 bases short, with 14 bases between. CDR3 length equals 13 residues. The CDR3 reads CASGLAGGGGAFF. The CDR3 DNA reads TGTGCTAGTGGTTTGGCCGGTGGGGGGGGGGCTTTCTTT.

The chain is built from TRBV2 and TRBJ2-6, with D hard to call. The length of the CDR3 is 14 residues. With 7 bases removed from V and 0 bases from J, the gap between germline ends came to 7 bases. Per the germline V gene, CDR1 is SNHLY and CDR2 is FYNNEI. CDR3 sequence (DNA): TGTGCCAGCACCCGAGGCTCTGGGGCCAACGTCCTGACTTTC. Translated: CASTRGSGANVLTF.

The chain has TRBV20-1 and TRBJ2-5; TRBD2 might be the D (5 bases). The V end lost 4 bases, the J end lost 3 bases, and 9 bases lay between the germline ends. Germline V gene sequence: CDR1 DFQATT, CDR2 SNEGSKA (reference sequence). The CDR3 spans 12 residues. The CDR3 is CSAMAGEETQYF. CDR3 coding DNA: TGCAGTGCTATGGCCGGGGAAGAGACCCAGTACTTC.

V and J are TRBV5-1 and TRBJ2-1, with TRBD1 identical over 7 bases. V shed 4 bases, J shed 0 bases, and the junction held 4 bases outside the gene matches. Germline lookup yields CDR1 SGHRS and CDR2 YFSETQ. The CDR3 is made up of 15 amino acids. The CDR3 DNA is TGCGCCAGCAGCCCACAGGGGAGCTCCTACAATGAGCAGTTCTTC. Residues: CASSPQGSSYNEQFF.

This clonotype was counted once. The CDR3 spells CASSLALSSGELFF. DNA for the CDR3: TGCGCCAGCAGCTTGGCTCTTAGCTCCGGGGAGCTGTTTTTT. The genes are TRBV5-1 and TRBJ2-2; D unresolved. The germline gives CDR1 SGHRS, CDR2 YFSETQ. V was trimmed by 0 bases and J by 6 bases, leaving 9 bases between them. This CDR3 contains 14 residues.

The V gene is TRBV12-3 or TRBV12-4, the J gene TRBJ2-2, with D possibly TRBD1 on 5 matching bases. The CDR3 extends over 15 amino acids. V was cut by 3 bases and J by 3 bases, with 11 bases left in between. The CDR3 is CASSFAGPHTGELFF. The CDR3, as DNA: TGTGCCAGCAGTTTTGCAGGGCCGCACACCGGGGAGCTGTTTTTT.

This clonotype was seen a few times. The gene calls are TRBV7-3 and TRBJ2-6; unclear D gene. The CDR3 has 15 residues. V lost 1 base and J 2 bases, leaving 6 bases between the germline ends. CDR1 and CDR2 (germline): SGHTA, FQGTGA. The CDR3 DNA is TGTGCCAGCAGCTTAAACGGGCCTGGGGCCAACGTCCTGACTTTC. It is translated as CASSLNGPGANVLTF.

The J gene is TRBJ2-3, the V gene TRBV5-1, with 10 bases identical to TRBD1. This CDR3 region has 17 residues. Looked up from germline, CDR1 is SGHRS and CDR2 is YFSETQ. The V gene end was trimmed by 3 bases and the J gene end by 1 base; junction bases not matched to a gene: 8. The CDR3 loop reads CASSSRQGARRTDTQYF. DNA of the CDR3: TGCGCCAGCAGCTCCAGACAGGGGGCACGTCGCACAGATACGCAGTATTTT.

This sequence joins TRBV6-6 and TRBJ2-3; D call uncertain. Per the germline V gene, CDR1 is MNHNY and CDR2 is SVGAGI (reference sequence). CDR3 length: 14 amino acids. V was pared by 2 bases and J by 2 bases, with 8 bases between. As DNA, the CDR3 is TGTGCCAGCAGTTACCAAGCGCTCACAGATACGCAGTATTTT. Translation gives CASSYQALTDTQYF.

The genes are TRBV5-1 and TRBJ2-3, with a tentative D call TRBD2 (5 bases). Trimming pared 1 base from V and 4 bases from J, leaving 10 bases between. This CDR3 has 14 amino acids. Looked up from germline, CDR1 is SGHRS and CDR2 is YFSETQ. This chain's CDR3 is CASSLSTGSDTQYF. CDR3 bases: TGCGCCAGCAGCTTGTCTACGGGGTCAGATACGCAGTATTTT.

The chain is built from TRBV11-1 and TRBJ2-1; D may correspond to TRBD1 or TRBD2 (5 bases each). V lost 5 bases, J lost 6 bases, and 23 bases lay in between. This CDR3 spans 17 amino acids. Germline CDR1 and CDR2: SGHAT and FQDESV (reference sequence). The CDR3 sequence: CASSQNSFEGNSNEQFF. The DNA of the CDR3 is TGTGCCAGCAGCCAAAACAGCTTCGAGGGGAATAGCAATGAGCAGTTCTTC.

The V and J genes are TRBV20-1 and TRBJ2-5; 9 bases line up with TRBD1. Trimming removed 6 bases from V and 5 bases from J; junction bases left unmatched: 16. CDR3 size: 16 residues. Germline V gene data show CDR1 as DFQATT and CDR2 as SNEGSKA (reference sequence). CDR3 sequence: CSATIINRGRRETQYF. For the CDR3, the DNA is TGCAGTGCCACCATAATCAACAGGGGGCGCCGGGAGACCCAGTACTTC.

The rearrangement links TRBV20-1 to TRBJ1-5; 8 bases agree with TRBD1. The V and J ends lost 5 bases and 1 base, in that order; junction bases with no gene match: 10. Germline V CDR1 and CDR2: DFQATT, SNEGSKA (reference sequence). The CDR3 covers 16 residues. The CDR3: CSAYRTGKGSNQPQHF. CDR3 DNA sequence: TGCAGTGCTTACCGGACAGGGAAGGGAAGCAATCAGCCCCAGCATTTT.

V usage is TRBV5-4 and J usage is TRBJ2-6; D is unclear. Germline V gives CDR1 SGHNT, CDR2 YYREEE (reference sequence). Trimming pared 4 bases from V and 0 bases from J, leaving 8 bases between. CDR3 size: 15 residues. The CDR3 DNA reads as TGTGCCAGCAGCCAACGACTCTCTGGGGCCAACGTCCTGACTTTC. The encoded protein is CASSQRLSGANVLTF. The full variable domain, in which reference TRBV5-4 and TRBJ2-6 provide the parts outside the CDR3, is ETGVTQSPTHLIKTRGQQVTLRCSSQSGHNTVSWYQQALGQGPQFIFQYYREEENGRGNFPPRFSGLQFPNYSSELNVNALELDDSALYLCASSQRLSGANVLTFGAGSRLTVL.

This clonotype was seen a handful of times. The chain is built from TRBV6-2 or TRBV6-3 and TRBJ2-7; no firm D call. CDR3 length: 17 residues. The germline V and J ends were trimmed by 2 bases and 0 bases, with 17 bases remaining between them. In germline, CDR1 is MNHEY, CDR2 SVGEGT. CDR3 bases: TGTGCCAGCAGTTACGAGCAAGCGATGGGCCACTCCTACGAGCAGTACTTC. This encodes CASSYEQAMGHSYEQYF.

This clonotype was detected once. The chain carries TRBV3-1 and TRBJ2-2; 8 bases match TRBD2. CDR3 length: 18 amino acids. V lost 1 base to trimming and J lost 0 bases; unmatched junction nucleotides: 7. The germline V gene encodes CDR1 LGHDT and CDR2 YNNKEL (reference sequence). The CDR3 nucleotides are TGTGCCAGCAGCCAAGTTCCAGCGGGGGCCACGAACACCGGGGAGCTGTTTTTT. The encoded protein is CASSQVPAGATNTGELFF.

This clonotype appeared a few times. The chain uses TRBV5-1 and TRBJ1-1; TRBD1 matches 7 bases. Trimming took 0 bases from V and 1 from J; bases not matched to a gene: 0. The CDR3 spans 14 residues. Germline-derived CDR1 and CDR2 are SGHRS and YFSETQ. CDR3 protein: CASSLDRGNTEAFF. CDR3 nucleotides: TGCGCCAGCAGCTTGGACAGGGGGAACACTGAAGCTTTCTTT.